These 22 T cell receptor beta chains were sequenced from one sample in a study of blood T cell repertoires in COVID-19. Sequencing used immunoSEQ multiplex PCR; TCRdb keeps in-frame clones, though not all of them. The sample shows about 290,000 clones, approximately 89% of them seen only once. The specimen was peripheral blood. These receptors originate from a woman in her twenties or thirties with COVID-19, enrolled during active disease.

V usage is TRBV27 and J usage is TRBJ1-2; TRBD1 might be the D (6 bases). V was clipped by 2 bases and J by 3 bases, with 10 bases between them. The CDR3 sequence is 14 residues long. Germline CDR1 and CDR2: MNHEY and SMNVEV (reference sequence). This CDR3 is CASSLTGQHYGYTF. CDR3 coding DNA: TGTGCCAGCAGTTTAACCGGACAGCACTATGGCTACACCTTC.

The V gene is TRBV6-5, the J gene TRBJ1-4, with D possibly being TRBD1 (5 bases). V dropped 6 bases and J dropped 5 bases, with 16 bases sitting between them. The CDR3 extends over 15 amino acids. The germline V gene has CDR1 MNHEY and CDR2 SVGAGI. The CDR3 nucleotides read TGTGCCAGCAGAATTACAGGAGATCGAAATGAAAAACTGTTTTTT. This codes for CASRITGDRNEKLFF.

This chain joins TRBV4-1 and TRBJ1-2; TRBD1 might be the D (6 bases). Germline-derived CDR1 and CDR2 are MGHRA and YSYEKL. V was clipped by 4 bases and J by 3 bases, with 21 bases between them. There are 17 residues in the CDR3. The CDR3 spells CASSPNILLGGDYGYTF. In DNA form, the CDR3 reads TGCGCCAGCAGCCCTAACATCTTACTTGGGGGCGACTATGGCTACACCTTC.

The V gene is TRBV5-1, the J gene TRBJ2-3; 9 bases are shared with TRBD2. The CDR3 sequence is 15 residues long. With V trimmed by 5 bases and J by 2 bases, 6 bases remained unmatched. Germline-derived CDR1 and CDR2 are SGHRS and YFSETQ. The CDR3 bases are TGCGCCAGCAGGCGTTGGACTAGCGACACAGATACGCAGTATTTT. It is translated as CASRRWTSDTDTQYF.

The chain uses TRBV7-2 and TRBJ1-6; no clear D gene. This CDR3 is 16 amino acids long. V lost 1 base to trimming and J lost 9 bases, with 16 bases between them. Germline V lookup: CDR1 SGHTA, CDR2 FQGNSA. The CDR3 protein is CASSLDGRGLGSPLHF. The CDR3 coding sequence is TGTGCCAGCAGCTTAGACGGGCGGGGTTTAGGTTCACCCCTCCACTTT.

The chain carries TRBV11-2 and TRBJ2-7, with 9 positions matching TRBD2. Germline V gene lookup returns CDR1 SGHAT and CDR2 FQNNGV. V lost 0 bases to trimming and J lost 3 bases; unmatched junction nucleotides: 6. The CDR3 loop spans 16 amino acids. The chain's CDR3 is CASSLETASGDYEQYF. As DNA, the CDR3 is TGTGCCAGCAGCTTAGAGACAGCTAGCGGGGACTACGAGCAGTACTTC.

The rearrangement links TRBV9 to TRBJ1-2; D is unresolved. The CDR3 extends over 13 amino acids. Trimming took 0 bases from V and 6 from J, leaving 9 bases between them. CDR1 is SGDLS, CDR2 YYNGEE, per germline. The CDR3 DNA reads as TGTGCCAGCAGCGTAGGCCCCCAGGATGGCTACACCTTC. This encodes CASSVGPQDGYTF. The variable domain in full, with the rest retrieved from reference TRBV9 and TRBJ1-2, is DSGVTQTPKHLITATGQRVTLRCSPRSGDLSVYWYQQSLDQGLQFLIQYYNGEERAKGNILERFSAQQFPDLHSELNLSSLELGDSALYFCASSVGPQDGYTFGSGTRLTVV.

The chain uses TRBV6-5 and TRBJ2-7, with 8 nucleotides matching TRBD1. From germline, CDR1 is MNHEY and CDR2 SVGAGI. This CDR3 has 14 residues. V lost 6 bases, J lost 1 base, and 5 bases stayed unmatched. CDR3 amino acids: CASSLTGESYEQYF. CDR3 bases: TGTGCCAGCAGCCTGACAGGGGAGTCCTACGAGCAGTACTTC.

The CDR3 spells CASSALGEGTDTQYF. CDR3 nucleotides: TGTGCCAGCAGCGCCCTCGGGGAGGGGACAGATACGCAGTATTTT. The chain combines TRBV7-9 with TRBJ2-3; 7 bases line up with TRBD2. V trimming: 5 bases; J trimming: 3 bases; junction bases outside the gene matches: 8. The CDR3 covers 15 residues. Germline V lookup: CDR1 SEHNR, CDR2 FQNEAQ (reference sequence).

This clone was observed a single time. Here the CDR3 reads CASSHRGQGVWNSPLHF. In nucleotides, the CDR3 is TGTGCCAGCAGCCACCGGGGACAGGGTGTATGGAATTCACCCCTCCACTTT. The chain couples TRBV14 to TRBJ1-6; TRBD1 agrees at 9 bases. Germline CDR1 is SGHDN and CDR2 is FVKESK. There are 17 residues in the CDR3. V gave up 3 bases and J gave up 7 bases; unmatched junction bases: 10.

This clone has more than one count but fewer than ten. The CDR3 region has the DNA TGCGCCAGCCGCTCCGGGTCCTACTCTTCTGGAAACACCATATATTTT. Translated, it gives CASRSGSYSSGNTIYF. The chain uses TRBV5-1 and TRBJ1-3; no firm D call. The CDR3 contains 16 residues. The germline V and J ends were trimmed by 7 bases and 1 base, with 18 bases remaining between them. Germline CDR1 is SGHRS and CDR2 is YFSETQ.

This chain connects TRBV6-1 to TRBJ2-3; D gene ambiguous. The V and J ends lost 4 bases and 3 bases respectively, with 17 bases between them. The germline CDR1 and CDR2 sequences are MNHNS and SASEGT. The CDR3 contains 16 residues. The CDR3 DNA is TGTGCCAGCAGTGCTGCAATAATTGCTAGGACAGATACGCAGTATTTT. This sequence encodes CASSAAIIARTDTQYF.

V is TRBV19 and J is TRBJ2-5; TRBD1 matches at 8 bases. Germline-derived CDR1 and CDR2 are LNHDA and SQIVND (reference sequence). Trimming at V came to 2 bases and at J to 5 bases, leaving 10 bases not matched to a gene. The length of the CDR3 is 16 residues. In nucleotides, the CDR3 is TGTGCCAGTAGTATACTCGGCAGGGGGCAGTCGGAGACCCAGTACTTC. This translates into CASSILGRGQSETQYF.

This chain links TRBV7-9 with TRBJ2-5; 10 bases agree with TRBD1. Germline V gene lookup returns CDR1 SEHNR and CDR2 FQNEAQ (reference sequence). The CDR3 sequence is 16 residues long. Trimming removed 5 bases from V and 3 bases from J; junction bases left unmatched: 9. The CDR3 DNA reads TGTGCCAGCAGCCCCGCCCTGGACAGGGGGGAAGAGACCCAGTACTTC. The encoded protein is CASSPALDRGEETQYF.

The rearrangement joins TRBV6-5 to TRBJ1-3; possible D gene TRBD1, 5 bases. Trimming cost V 2 bases and J 7 bases, with 9 bases left between them. Germline assignment: CDR1 MNHEY and CDR2 SVGAGI. This CDR3 has 13 amino acids. The chain's CDR3 is CASSYDSMNTIYF. CDR3 coding DNA: TGTGCCAGCAGTTACGACAGTATGAACACCATATATTTT.

The chain recombines TRBV7-9 with TRBJ2-7; 10 bases are shared with TRBD2. Germline CDR1 SEHNR, CDR2 FQNEAQ (reference sequence). V trimming: 5 bases; J trimming: 2 bases; junction bases outside the gene matches: 3. The CDR3 is made up of 14 amino acids. The CDR3 bases are TGTGCCAGCAGCATTAGCGGGGGGACCTACGAGCAGTACTTC. This gives the protein CASSISGGTYEQYF.

The rearrangement links TRBV5-1 to TRBJ1-6; unclear D gene. The CDR3 has 15 amino acids. The V and J ends lost 6 bases and 7 bases respectively, with 17 bases between them. From germline, CDR1 is SGHRS and CDR2 YFSETQ. The CDR3 DNA follows: TGCGCCAGCACCCATGAGGGCCTAGGGAATTCACCCCTCCACTTT. The encoded protein is CASTHEGLGNSPLHF.

In its sample, this clone was seen a few times. This chain connects TRBV12-3 or TRBV12-4 to TRBJ1-2; D might be TRBD1 (5 bases). The V and J ends lost 7 bases and 11 bases respectively, with 17 bases between them. This CDR3 comprises 12 residues. The CDR3 DNA is TGTGCCAGCACGCGACAGTTTAGTGAGTACACCTTC. Translating it yields CASTRQFSEYTF.

This rearrangement joins TRBV7-6 to TRBJ2-1; TRBD2 matches 15 bases. Germline loops: CDR1 SGHVS, CDR2 FNYEAQ. J was trimmed by 7 bases and V by 3 bases; bases with no gene match: 1. This CDR3 region has 15 residues. CDR3 nucleotides: TGTGCCAGCAGCTTGGGACTAGCGGGGGGAAATGAGCAGTTCTTC. Translation gives CASSLGLAGGNEQFF.

The chain has TRBV6-5 and TRBJ1-2; TRBD1 is a possible D gene (6 bases). The V end lost 6 bases, the J end lost 5 bases, and 19 bases lay between the germline ends. Per germline, CDR1 MNHEY and CDR2 SVGAGI. The CDR3 has 15 residues. CDR3 sequence: CASSLQGSWAYGYTF. For the CDR3, the DNA is TGTGCCAGCAGCCTACAGGGTTCCTGGGCTTATGGCTACACCTTC.

The V and J genes are TRBV2 and TRBJ1-1, with TRBD1 as a possible D gene (5 bases). The ends were cut back, 8 bases at V and 1 base at J, with 11 bases in the middle. Per germline, CDR1 SNHLY and CDR2 FYNNEI. The CDR3 has 13 residues. This CDR3 is CASGGEGNTEAFF. The CDR3 DNA reads as TGTGCCAGCGGGGGGGAGGGGAACACTGAAGCTTTCTTT.

This rearrangement joins TRBV7-2 to TRBJ1-1; maybe TRBD1 (5 bases). Trimming took 1 base from V and 3 from J, leaving 12 bases between them. The CDR3 has 15 residues. Germline CDR1 and CDR2: SGHTA and FQGNSA. The DNA for the CDR3 is TGTGCCAGCAGCTTAGTCCAGGGAGGCTACACTGAAGCTTTCTTT. Protein sequence: CASSLVQGGYTEAFF.